The entry that follows covers one T cell receptor (beta chain) sequence. The antigen remains unidentified. Template material for amplifying TCR beta CDR3 regions consisted of RNA transcripts. Using the HTBI primer set, a first-round RT-PCR was run on the TCR CDR3. TCRdb passed the multiplex PCR reads through MiXCR, listing each CDR3 protein once. Of 300,000 to 450,000 distinct CDR3 sequences in the sample, around a quarter were seen once. The CDR3 is made up of 17 amino acids. CDR1 and CDR2 (germline): MNHNS, SASEGT. Trimming removed 7 bases at V and 1 base at J, with 22 bases between. These data come from a study of T cells in Graves' hyperthyroidism and ophthalmopathy. Study-wide results and caveats: Ophthalmopathy cases were set apart from stable hyperthyroidism by a 13 V-J model. Most clonotypes expanded in thyroid above 0.001 were likewise present in blood.

The chain uses TRBV6-1 and TRBJ1-1; TRBD1 is a possible D gene (6 bases). The TCR comes from a man aged 45-65 years with Graves' hyperthyroidism. The sequencing sample was made of blood. The CDR3 protein is CASIPQGSAPGNTEAFF. In nucleotides, the CDR3 is TGTGCCAGCATTCCTCAGGGGTCCGCGCCGGGGAACACTGAAGCTTTCTTT.